The 26 T cell receptor beta chains in this list originate from one sample, sequenced in a study of blood T cell repertoires in COVID-19. Using immunoSEQ multiplex PCR, the repertoire was profiled, and TCRdb retains in-frame clones only, with some absent. Among fewer than 250,000 clones listed, about 89% were seen once. The sample was peripheral blood. All receptors derive from a woman aged 55 to 70 who had recovered from COVID-19.

The V call is TRBV27, the J call TRBJ2-6; D gene uncertain. From germline, CDR1 is MNHEY and CDR2 SMNVEV (reference sequence). Deletions cut 10 bases from V and 0 bases from J, with 10 bases between. The CDR3 extends over 14 amino acids. The CDR3 protein is CATRLISGANVLTF. The CDR3 DNA is TGTGCCACACGACTGATCTCTGGGGCCAACGTCCTGACTTTC.

The chain couples TRBV28 to TRBJ1-2, with TRBD1 identical over 10 bases. Trimming removed 6 bases from V and 3 bases from J; junction bases left unmatched: 4. CDR3 length: 14 residues. Germline CDR1 is MDHEN and CDR2 is SYDVKM. The CDR3 region has the DNA TGTGCCAGCAGCCCTGGACAGGGGGACTATGGCTACACCTTC. Its protein is CASSPGQGDYGYTF.

This clone has more than one count but fewer than ten. The V and J genes are TRBV7-9 and TRBJ2-5; 7 nucleotides agree with TRBD2. The germline CDR1 and CDR2 sequences are SEHNR and FQNEAQ (reference sequence). V lost 1 base to trimming and J lost 9 bases; unmatched junction nucleotides: 2. The CDR3 spans 12 residues. CDR3 sequence: CASSLVAGAQYF. The CDR3, as DNA: TGTGCCAGCAGCTTAGTCGCGGGGGCCCAGTACTTC. The full variable domain, rest sourced from reference TRBV7-9 and TRBJ2-5, is DTGVSQNPRHKITKRGQNVTFRCDPISEHNRLYWYRQTLGQGPEFLTYFQNEAQLEKSRLLSDRFSAERPKGSFSTLEIQRTEQGDSAMYLCASSLVAGAQYFGPGTRLLVL.

V is TRBV15 and J is TRBJ2-1, with TRBD1 as a possible D gene (6 bases). Germline-derived CDR1 and CDR2 are LNHNV and YYDKDF (reference sequence). V lost 3 bases, J lost 6 bases, and 18 bases lay in between. The CDR3 spans 16 residues. The CDR3 DNA follows: TGTGCCACCAGCAGGAGGGACATCCGGATACCCAATGAGCAGTTCTTC. The encoded protein is CATSRRDIRIPNEQFF.

V is TRBV5-4 and J is TRBJ1-4, with TRBD1 matching 7 bases. The V and J ends lost 1 base and 2 bases, in that order; junction bases with no gene match: 5. Germline V lookup: CDR1 SGHNT, CDR2 YYREEE (reference sequence). This CDR3 region has 16 residues. In DNA, the CDR3 is TGTGCCAGCAGCTTGAGACAGGGAGGCACTAATGAAAAACTGTTTTTT. Translated: CASSLRQGGTNEKLFF.

The chain's CDR3 is CASGGPQLAGWHEQFF. The CDR3 DNA sequence: TGTGCCAGCGGGGGCCCTCAACTAGCGGGGTGGCATGAGCAGTTCTTC. V usage is TRBV9 and J usage is TRBJ2-1; TRBD2 matches 10 bases. The CDR3 is 16 amino acids. Germline values: CDR1 SGDLS, CDR2 YYNGEE. J gave up 8 bases and V 7 bases, and 15 bases lay outside the gene matches.

The chain employs TRBV4-1 and TRBJ1-2; the D gene is possibly TRBD1 (6 bases). V lost 7 bases, J lost 6 bases, and 21 bases lay in between. The germline V gene encodes CDR1 MGHRA and CDR2 YSYEKL. The CDR3 has 15 residues. The chain's CDR3 is CASTPVGTGRDGYTF. CDR3 sequence (DNA): TGCGCCAGCACCCCCGTTGGAACAGGGAGAGATGGCTACACCTTC.

The chain joins TRBV2 to TRBJ1-3; D is unresolved. Trimming pared 6 bases from V and 0 bases from J, leaving 3 bases between. Germline values: CDR1 SNHLY, CDR2 FYNNEI. The CDR3 covers 12 residues. The CDR3: CASRSSGNTIYF. The CDR3 DNA reads TGTGCCAGCAGGAGCTCTGGAAACACCATATATTTT.

The rearrangement joins TRBV7-9 to TRBJ1-1, with D possibly matching TRBD1 (5 bases). The CDR3 sequence is 14 residues long. CDR1 and CDR2 (germline): SEHNR, FQNEAQ (reference sequence). Trimming took 10 bases from V and 5 from J, leaving 20 bases between them. The CDR3 loop reads CAKSPPKRGTEAFF. CDR3 sequence (DNA): TGTGCCAAATCCCCTCCGAAAAGGGGAACTGAAGCTTTCTTT.

V is TRBV4-1 and J is TRBJ1-5; TRBD1 might be the D (5 bases). V was pared by 1 base and J by 2 bases, with 12 bases between. This CDR3 comprises 16 residues. Germline V gene lookup returns CDR1 MGHRA and CDR2 YSYEKL. The DNA for the CDR3 is TGCGCCAGCAGCCAAGGTTGGGTACAGGGCAATCAGCCCCAGCATTTT. This translates into CASSQGWVQGNQPQHF.

J is TRBJ1-2 and V is TRBV6-6; D not resolved. Trimming cost V 0 bases and J 1 base, with 6 bases left between them. Per the germline V gene, CDR1 is MNHNY and CDR2 is SVGAGI (reference sequence). This CDR3 spans 14 amino acids. The CDR3 region is CASSYSEGNYGYTF. In DNA, the CDR3 is TGTGCCAGCAGTTACTCGGAGGGTAACTATGGCTACACCTTC.

V and J are TRBV5-4 and TRBJ1-1, with unresolved D. Germline lookup yields CDR1 SGHNT and CDR2 YYREEE (reference sequence). Trimming removed 2 bases from V and 1 base from J, with 6 bases in between. CDR3 size: 13 residues. The CDR3, as DNA: TGTGCCAGCAGCTTTTCCCAGAACACTGAAGCTTTCTTT. It yields the protein CASSFSQNTEAFF.

This clone was detected only a few times. The chain employs TRBV7-6 and TRBJ2-1; 7 bases align to TRBD2. The V segment lost 1 base and the J segment 6 bases; nucleotides outside the gene matches: 6. The CDR3 has 15 residues. Germline V gene sequence: CDR1 SGHVS, CDR2 FNYEAQ. CDR3 DNA: TGTGCCAGCAGCTTAGTTCGAGCGGGGTTCAATGAGCAGTTCTTC. It yields the protein CASSLVRAGFNEQFF.

The V and J genes are TRBV18 and TRBJ2-3; D may be TRBD1 (5 bases). The germline gives CDR1 KGHSH, CDR2 LQKENI. The CDR3 has 15 residues. The V gene lost 6 bases and the J gene lost 0 bases, with 13 bases spanning the gap. In DNA, the CDR3 is TGTGCCAGCTCTGAGAGACAGACAAGCACAGATACGCAGTATTTT. Protein product: CASSERQTSTDTQYF.

The J gene is TRBJ2-1, the V gene TRBV18, with 10 bases matching TRBD2. This CDR3 region has 18 residues. Trimming at V came to 2 bases and at J to 14 bases, leaving 21 bases not matched to a gene. Germline V gene sequence: CDR1 KGHSH, CDR2 LQKENI. This chain's CDR3 is CASSPASTVIAGGIGKFF. The CDR3 nucleotides read TGTGCCAGCTCACCAGCCTCAACGGTAATAGCGGGGGGTATCGGGAAGTTCTTC.

The chain uses TRBV3-1 (or the pseudogene TRBV3-2) and TRBJ2-1; a possible D gene is TRBD1 (5 bases). V lost 7 bases to trimming and J lost 4 bases, with 20 bases between them. Germline V gives CDR1 LGHDT, CDR2 YNNKEL (reference sequence). The CDR3 sequence is 16 residues long. CDR3 DNA: TGTGCCAGCACCCGTGTTAGGGGCGGTAATTACAATGAGCAGTTCTTC. Translated, it gives CASTRVRGGNYNEQFF.

V gene TRBV9 combines with J gene TRBJ2-7; D might be TRBD1 (6 bases). V was clipped by 4 bases and J by 7 bases, with 24 bases between them. CDR3 size: 16 residues. Per the germline V gene, CDR1 is SGDLS and CDR2 is YYNGEE. The CDR3 DNA reads as TGTGCCAGCAGCCATGGTCGGGACACCTTTCCGTGGGAGCAGTACTTC. This encodes CASSHGRDTFPWEQYF. The variable domain in full, with the rest retrieved from reference TRBV9 and TRBJ2-7, is DSGVTQTPKHLITATGQRVTLRCSPRSGDLSVYWYQQSLDQGLQFLIQYYNGEERAKGNILERFSAQQFPDLHSELNLSSLELGDSALYFCASSHGRDTFPWEQYFGPGTRLTVT.

The J gene is TRBJ2-5, the V gene TRBV7-2, with a tentative D call TRBD2 (6 bases). Deletions cut 5 bases from V and 7 bases from J, with 20 bases between. Germline CDR1 SGHTA, CDR2 FQGNSA. There are 15 residues in the CDR3. This CDR3 reads CASSAPDYEVATQYF. The CDR3 DNA reads as TGTGCCAGCAGCGCCCCGGACTATGAGGTAGCGACCCAGTACTTC.

The CDR3 bases are TGTGCCAGCCTCTCCGGGAAAGGGTTCTATGGCTACACCTTC. Protein: CASLSGKGFYGYTF. This chain connects TRBV28 to TRBJ1-2; D is unresolved. Trimming pared 8 bases from V and 4 bases from J, leaving 17 bases between. Germline loops: CDR1 MDHEN, CDR2 SYDVKM. This CDR3 spans 14 amino acids.

This clone has a handful of counts. CDR3 sequence: CASSFFSGVNTGELFF. The CDR3 DNA reads as TGTGCCAGCAGCTTCTTTAGCGGGGTGAACACCGGGGAGCTGTTTTTT. J is TRBJ2-2 and V is TRBV7-2, with TRBD2 matching over 8 bases. The CDR3 has 16 residues. Germline assignment: CDR1 SGHTA and CDR2 FQGNSA. Germline trimming cut 3 bases from V and 1 base from J; bases unmatched to any gene: 4.

The chain joins TRBV2 to TRBJ1-4; TRBD1 agrees at 7 bases. V dropped 5 bases and J dropped 4; count of bases not matched to a gene: 4. The CDR3 spans 14 residues. Germline CDR1 reads SNHLY; CDR2 reads FYNNEI. The CDR3 loop reads CASSPDRSNEKLFF. In nucleotides, the CDR3 is TGTGCCAGCAGTCCGGACAGGAGTAATGAAAAACTGTTTTTT.

This chain uses TRBV12-3 or TRBV12-4 with TRBJ2-3, with TRBD1 as a possible D gene (6 bases). V lost 5 bases and J 6 bases, leaving 9 bases between the germline ends. This CDR3 region has 12 residues. The CDR3 spells CASSRQADTQYF. The CDR3 DNA follows: TGTGCCAGCAGTAGACAGGCGGATACGCAGTATTTT.

The chain combines TRBV7-2 with TRBJ2-3; D is ambiguous. The CDR3 has 15 amino acids. Between the trimmed V and J ends, which lost 5 bases and 5 bases, there was a span of 17 bases. Per the germline V gene, CDR1 is SGHTA and CDR2 is FQGNSA. The CDR3 protein is CASSHRSGDLDTQYF. CDR3 in DNA: TGTGCCAGCAGCCATAGATCCGGTGATCTAGATACGCAGTATTTT.

The J gene is TRBJ1-2, the V gene TRBV5-1; 8 nucleotides agree with TRBD1. Looked up from germline, CDR1 is SGHRS and CDR2 is YFSETQ. The junction had 7 bases not matched to a gene; V was cut back by 2 bases and J by 4 bases. The CDR3 covers 15 residues. CDR3: CASSLPTGGLYGYTF. CDR3 bases: TGCGCCAGCAGCTTACCAACAGGGGGGCTCTATGGCTACACCTTC. Together with reference TRBV5-1 and TRBJ1-2, the CDR3 gives the full variable domain: KAGVTQTPRYLIKTRGQQVTLSCSPISGHRSVSWYQQTPGQGLQFLFEYFSETQRNKGNFPGRFSGRQFSNSRSEMNVSTLELGDSALYLCASSLPTGGLYGYTFGSGTRLTVV.

The DNA of the CDR3 is TGTGCCAGCAGCCCCTTAGCGGGGGGGCAATTCGCGACCCAGTACTTC. Translated, it gives CASSPLAGGQFATQYF. V usage is TRBV5-4 and J usage is TRBJ2-5, with 11 bases that match TRBD2. Germline V lookup: CDR1 SGHNT, CDR2 YYREEE (reference sequence). V shed 4 bases, J shed 7 bases, and the junction held 12 bases outside the gene matches. The CDR3 is 16 residues long.

This clone occurred once. The chain recombines TRBV29-1 with TRBJ2-4, with D possibly matching TRBD2 (5 bases). V gave up 4 bases and J gave up 0 bases, with 7 bases separating them. Looked up from germline, CDR1 is SQVTM and CDR2 is ANQGSEA. The CDR3 has 13 amino acids. CDR3 DNA sequence: TGCAGCGTTGTCGGGGTAGCCAAAAACATTCAGTACTTC. This gives the protein CSVVGVAKNIQYF.